A single TCR beta chain is shown here with its context. These data originate in a study of blood T cell repertoires in COVID-19. Per the original methods: From reference gene primer amplification, estimates of nucleated cell counts were derived. Data came from immunoSEQ multiplex PCR; TCRdb stores just in-frame clones and leaves some out. V, J and clone size reflect that table, while D and trimming were determined from the DNA. The sample shows around 370,000 clones, 85% to 90% of them seen only once. The clonotype was recovered from a woman in her forties or fifties with COVID-19, enrolled during active disease. The sequenced sample was peripheral blood.

The DNA for the CDR3 is TGTGCCAGCACCGCCGGGGGACAGCCTAACTATGGCTACACCTTC. This gives the protein CASTAGGQPNYGYTF. The chain has TRBV5-4 and TRBJ1-2; TRBD1 matches at 7 bases. CDR1 is SGHNT and CDR2 is YYREEE in the germline V gene (reference sequence). With 6 bases clipped from V and 0 bases from J, the junction kept 8 bases outside the gene matches. The CDR3 is made up of 15 amino acids.